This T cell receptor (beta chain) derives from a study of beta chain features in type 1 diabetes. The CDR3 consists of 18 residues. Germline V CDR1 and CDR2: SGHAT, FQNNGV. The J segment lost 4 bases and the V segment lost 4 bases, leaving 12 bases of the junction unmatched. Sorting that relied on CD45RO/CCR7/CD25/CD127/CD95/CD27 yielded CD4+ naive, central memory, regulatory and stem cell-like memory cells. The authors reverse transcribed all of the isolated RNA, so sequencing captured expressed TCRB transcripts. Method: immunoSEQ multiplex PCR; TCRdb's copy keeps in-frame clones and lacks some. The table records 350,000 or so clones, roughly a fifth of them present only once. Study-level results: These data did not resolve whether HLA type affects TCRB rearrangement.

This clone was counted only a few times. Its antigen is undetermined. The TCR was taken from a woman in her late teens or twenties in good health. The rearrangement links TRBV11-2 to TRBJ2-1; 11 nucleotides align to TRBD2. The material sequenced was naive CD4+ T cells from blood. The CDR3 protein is CASSWGTSGSPQYNEQFF. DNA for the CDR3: TGTGCCAGCAGCTGGGGGACTAGCGGATCCCCCCAGTACAATGAGCAGTTCTTC.